Each of the 26 T cell receptor beta chains below was sequenced from the same sample in a study of cytomegalovirus exposure and HLA in healthy donors. The study ran its PCR with 60 Vbeta and 13 Jbeta primers. Generated by immunoSEQ multiplex PCR, the TCRdb table keeps only in-frame clones and is missing some. This sample carries over 120,000 clones, roughly 74% of them seen once, and the ten largest clones take 2.4%. The sequencing input was PBMCs. These receptors came from a woman aged 18-29 years in good health and CMV-seropositive.

This chain connects TRBV5-6 to TRBJ2-1; D perhaps matches TRBD1 (5 bases). V lost 1 base and J 5 bases, leaving 10 bases between the germline ends. Per the germline V gene, CDR1 is SGHDT and CDR2 is YYEEEE. There are 14 residues in the CDR3. The CDR3 spells CASSLIRGNNEQFF. In DNA form, the CDR3 reads TGTGCCAGCAGCTTGATAAGGGGAAACAATGAGCAGTTCTTC.

Here the CDR3 DNA reads TGTGCCAGCAGCCCACCGGGACTACGGGAAAAACTGTTTTTT. It yields the protein CASSPPGLREKLFF. The chain recombines TRBV2 with TRBJ1-4, with a tentative D call TRBD1 (5 bases). Trimming cost V 6 bases and J 8 bases, with 16 bases left between them. This CDR3 region has 14 residues. Germline lookup yields CDR1 SNHLY and CDR2 FYNNEI.

V and J are TRBV6-6 and TRBJ2-7; tentative D call: TRBD1 (6 bases). This CDR3 has 16 residues. Per the germline V gene, CDR1 is MNHNY and CDR2 is SVGAGI (reference sequence). V was trimmed by 2 bases and J by 2 bases, leaving 16 bases between them. The chain's CDR3 is CASSYGDRTAPYEQYF. CDR3 DNA: TGTGCCAGCAGTTACGGGGATAGGACAGCTCCCTACGAGCAGTACTTC.

This clone was picked up a small number of times. This chain's CDR3 is CASSSLAGNTEAFF. Written as DNA, the CDR3 is TGTGCCAGCAGCTCCCTGGCTGGGAACACTGAAGCTTTCTTT. V and J are TRBV11-1 and TRBJ1-1; unclear D gene. Germline V gives CDR1 SGHAT, CDR2 FQDESV (reference sequence). V gave up 4 bases and J gave up 1 base, with 10 bases separating them. CDR3 length equals 14 residues.

The V and J genes are TRBV18 and TRBJ1-3, with 7 positions matching TRBD1. There are 15 residues in the CDR3. CDR1 is KGHSH, CDR2 LQKENI, per germline. Unmatched junction bases numbered 1, after V lost 2 bases and J lost 0 bases. The CDR3 loop reads CASSPRTGSGNTIYF. The CDR3 DNA reads TGTGCCAGCTCACCAAGGACAGGCTCTGGAAACACCATATATTTT.

The gene calls are TRBV7-9 and TRBJ2-7; 7 nucleotides line up with TRBD1. V was pared by 4 bases and J by 1 base, with 7 bases of the junction left unmatched. Germline V gives CDR1 SEHNR, CDR2 FQNEAQ (reference sequence). There are 15 residues in the CDR3. CDR3 sequence reads: CASSSPQGVSYEQYF. The CDR3 bases are TGTGCCAGCAGCTCCCCTCAGGGGGTTTCCTACGAGCAGTACTTC.

This rearrangement joins TRBV10-3 to TRBJ2-7; D call uncertain. V was clipped by 6 bases and J by 2 bases, with 8 bases between them. The CDR3 sequence is 12 residues long. Germline lookup yields CDR1 ENHRY and CDR2 SYGVKD. In nucleotides, the CDR3 is TGTGCCATCAGGGGCGCAGCCTACGAGCAGTACTTC. Translating gives CAIRGAAYEQYF.

This sequence joins TRBV5-1 and TRBJ1-2, with a weak D call TRBD1 (6 bases). Trimming removed 4 bases at V and 5 bases at J, with 21 bases between. This CDR3 is built from 16 residues. Germline CDR1 is SGHRS and CDR2 is YFSETQ. The CDR3, as DNA: TGCGCCAGCAGCCCCAGCGGGGGGGCAATATTGTATGGCTACACCTTC. It yields the protein CASSPSGGAILYGYTF.

The rearrangement links TRBV18 to TRBJ1-1; 9 positions agree with TRBD1. The CDR3 is 15 amino acids. Germline CDR1 is KGHSH and CDR2 is LQKENI. The V segment lost 6 bases and the J segment 8 bases; nucleotides outside the gene matches: 13. CDR3 loop: CASSVTNGDRAEAFF. The CDR3 DNA reads TGTGCCAGCTCTGTAACCAACGGGGACAGGGCGGAAGCTTTCTTT.

In its sample, this clone was seen a few times. The CDR3: CASRPRTGLMNTEAFF. The CDR3 nucleotides read TGTGCCAGCAGACCTAGGACAGGGCTAATGAACACTGAAGCTTTCTTT. The V and J genes are TRBV28 and TRBJ1-1; 8 bases align to TRBD1. The CDR3 has 16 residues. Germline CDR1 is MDHEN and CDR2 is SYDVKM. The J segment lost 0 bases and the V segment lost 6 bases, leaving 9 bases of the junction unmatched.

The chain couples TRBV10-3 to TRBJ2-7; 9 nucleotides align to TRBD1. Germline assignment: CDR1 ENHRY and CDR2 SYGVKD. The length of the CDR3 is 14 residues. J lost 3 bases, V lost 4 bases, and 4 bases had no gene match. The CDR3 nucleotides read TGTGCCATCAGTGCTGGGACAGGGTACTACGAGCAGTACTTC. Its protein product is CAISAGTGYYEQYF.

Details on this clone: Sequence at one end of the junction differs from germline and may be a read error. The sample has other DNA sequences that encode this CDR3 too. Here the CDR3 DNA reads TGTGCCAGCAGCCTCAGAGCGACCTATGAGCAGTACTTC. It yields the protein CASSLRATYEQYF. The chain combines TRBV5-6 with TRBJ2-7, with D unclear. Germline CDR1 is SGHDT and CDR2 is YYEEEE. The CDR3 consists of 13 residues. Looking up the rest from reference TRBV5-6 and TRBJ2-7 gives the full variable domain: DAGVTQSPTHLIKTRGQQVTLRCSPKSGHDTVSWYQQALGQGPQFIFQYYEEEERQRGNFPDRFSGHQFPNYSSELNVNALLLGDSALYLCASSLRATYEQYFGPGTRLTVT.

This chain links TRBV6-1 with TRBJ2-5; D not certain. The last part of the DNA fits TRBJ2-7 better; the J call may be wrong. This CDR3 comprises 11 residues. Germline V gene data show CDR1 as MNHNS and CDR2 as SASEGT. The CDR3 nucleotides read TGTGCCAGCAGTGTTGTCTACGAGCAGTACTTC. Protein: CASSVVYEQYF.

V and J are TRBV4-1 and TRBJ2-7; maybe TRBD1 (5 bases). There are 15 residues in the CDR3. Trimming removed 1 base from V and 2 bases from J, with 12 bases in between. Germline loops: CDR1 MGHRA, CDR2 YSYEKL. In DNA form, the CDR3 reads TGCGCCAGCAGCCAAGCTGGGGCAGGGACCTACGAGCAGTACTTC. Protein: CASSQAGAGTYEQYF.

CDR3 protein: CACKQGGVRNTEAFF. The CDR3 bases are TGTGCCTGTAAACAGGGAGGGGTGAGGAACACTGAAGCTTTCTTT. The chain recombines TRBV30 with TRBJ1-1, with D perhaps matching TRBD1 (6 bases). This CDR3 comprises 15 residues. The germline gives CDR1 GTSNPN, CDR2 SVGIG (reference sequence). Between the trimmed V and J ends, which lost 6 bases and 1 base, there was a span of 18 bases.

This chain uses TRBV6-4 with TRBJ2-1, with 7 bases lining up with TRBD2. Germline loops: CDR1 MRHNA, CDR2 SNTAGT. Germline trimming cut 3 bases from V and 4 bases from J; bases unmatched to any gene: 12. The CDR3 consists of 17 residues. The CDR3 reads CASSESGASGRYNEQFF. CDR3 DNA sequence: TGTGCCAGCAGTGAGTCTGGGGCTAGCGGAAGGTACAATGAGCAGTTCTTC.

This chain joins TRBV7-9 and TRBJ1-1; no clear D. The germline CDR1 and CDR2 sequences are SEHNR and FQNEAQ (reference sequence). CDR3 size: 13 residues. V lost 6 bases to trimming and J lost 1 base, with 9 bases between them. CDR3 bases: TGTGCCAGCAGTGGAGCAAGGAACACTGAAGCTTTCTTT. Amino acid sequence: CASSGARNTEAFF.

The chain recombines TRBV18 with TRBJ2-1, with D tentatively TRBD1 (5 bases). V lost 3 bases and J 0 bases, leaving 12 bases between the germline ends. The germline V gene encodes CDR1 KGHSH and CDR2 LQKENI. The CDR3 consists of 16 residues. CDR3 sequence: CASSPQGPSSYNEQFF. DNA of the CDR3: TGTGCCAGCTCACCGCAGGGCCCCAGCTCCTACAATGAGCAGTTCTTC.

The chain couples TRBV4-1 to TRBJ2-7; tentatively, D is TRBD2 (5 bases). The CDR3 is made up of 14 amino acids. The V gene's germline CDR1 is MGHRA and CDR2 YSYEKL. V lost 5 bases and J 3 bases, leaving 14 bases between the germline ends. DNA for the CDR3: TGCGCCAGCAGCTGGGTGGACTTGAACTACGAGCAGTACTTC. It encodes CASSWVDLNYEQYF.

The rearrangement uses TRBV28 and TRBJ1-5; 8 bases match TRBD1. The CDR3 spans 18 residues. V dropped 6 bases and J dropped 0; count of bases not matched to a gene: 13. CDR1 and CDR2 from the germline V gene are MDHEN and SYDVKM. CDR3: CASSESDRGKFSNQPQHF. The CDR3 region has the DNA TGTGCCAGCAGCGAGTCAGACAGGGGAAAGTTTAGCAATCAGCCCCAGCATTTT.

This clone was seen a few times. V and J are TRBV2 and TRBJ1-5; TRBD1 matches at 8 bases. Looked up from germline, CDR1 is SNHLY and CDR2 is FYNNEI. V gave up 7 bases and J gave up 5 bases; unmatched junction bases: 7. This CDR3 is 14 amino acids long. The CDR3 sequence: CASIDRGVDQPQHF. CDR3 bases: TGTGCCAGCATCGACAGGGGAGTCGATCAGCCCCAGCATTTT.

This clone was seen a handful of times. The rearrangement uses TRBV7-9 and TRBJ1-3; 10 positions match TRBD1. This CDR3 has 16 residues. CDR1 is SEHNR and CDR2 is FQNEAQ in the germline V gene (reference sequence). V shed 1 base, J shed 1 base, and the junction held 1 base outside the gene matches. CDR3 in DNA: TGTGCCAGCAGCTTAGAGGGACAGGGGTCTGGAAACACCATATATTTT. It codes for CASSLEGQGSGNTIYF.

Notes on this clone: At one end, the junction sequence differs from germline, possibly due to a read error. The V gene is TRBV6-1, the J gene TRBJ2-6, with unresolved D. The CDR3 covers 16 residues. Germline V gene sequence: CDR1 MNHNS, CDR2 SASEGT. As DNA, the CDR3 is TGTGCCAGCAGTCAAGCTGCGCCCCGTGGGGCCAACGTCCTGACTTTC. It encodes CASSQAAPRGANVLTF.

This chain links TRBV7-9 with TRBJ2-1; D gene unclear. Trimming removed 1 base from V and 4 bases from J, with 11 bases in between. The CDR3 runs to 15 residues. Germline lookup yields CDR1 SEHNR and CDR2 FQNEAQ (reference sequence). The CDR3 loop is CASSLGVAGYNEQFF. In DNA form, the CDR3 reads TGTGCCAGCAGCTTAGGGGTAGCCGGTTACAATGAGCAGTTCTTC.

V and J are TRBV7-9 and TRBJ1-6, with TRBD1 matching over 10 bases. The CDR3 has 15 amino acids. V shed 4 bases, J shed 5 bases, and the junction held 2 bases outside the gene matches. Per the germline V gene, CDR1 is SEHNR and CDR2 is FQNEAQ (reference sequence). The CDR3 DNA sequence: TGTGCCAGCAGCTGGGACAGGGGCGATAATTCACCCCTCCACTTT. It translates to CASSWDRGDNSPLHF.

This clone was seen only once. The chain carries TRBV6-1 and TRBJ1-5; D uncertain. Germline-derived CDR1 and CDR2 are MNHNS and SASEGT. The CDR3 is 14 amino acids. V lost 2 bases and J 4 bases, leaving 9 bases between the germline ends. The CDR3 DNA reads as TGTGCCAGCAGTGAACTAGTAAGGAATCAGCCCCAGCATTTT. Amino acid sequence: CASSELVRNQPQHF.